The 29 T cell receptor beta chains in this list originate from one sample, sequenced in a study of graft-versus-host responses after intestinal transplantation. The assay was immunoSEQ multiplex PCR, and TCRdb's table has in-frame clones only and misses some. This sample has about 9,000 clones, with about a quarter found just once. The authors plated about 200,000 CFSE-labeled responder cells with about 200,000 irradiated, violet-dye-labeled stimulator cells. The sequencing used alloreactive CD8+ T cells from a mixed lymphocyte reaction culture, collected before transplantation. The sample's subset: CFSE-low proliferating T cells sorted from roughly six-day pre-transplant mixed lymphocyte reaction (GvH or HvG direction). These receptor sequences come from a human patient who was an organ donor for intestinal transplantation.

This chain uses TRBV4-1 with TRBJ2-3; D is possibly TRBD2 (6 bases). The CDR3 covers 19 residues. Germline CDR1 and CDR2: MGHRA and YSYEKL. Trimming left V 1 base short and J 0 bases short, with 20 bases between. The CDR3 sequence is CASSQVLQGAGISTDTQYF. The DNA for the CDR3 is TGCGCCAGCAGCCAAGTTTTACAAGGGGCGGGAATTAGCACAGATACGCAGTATTTT.

By share, this clone counts as medium-sized (0.01 to 0.1%). The chain has TRBV5-1 and TRBJ2-7, with TRBD2 matching over 12 bases. Looked up from germline, CDR1 is SGHRS and CDR2 is YFSETQ. The CDR3 contains 19 residues. J lost 4 bases, V lost 0 bases, and 14 bases had no gene match. CDR3 sequence reads: CASSLEGAGLAGLLYEQYF. CDR3 nucleotide sequence: TGCGCCAGCAGCTTGGAAGGGGCCGGACTAGCGGGACTCTTGTACGAGCAGTACTTC.

This clone was observed a single time. The gene calls are TRBV30 and TRBJ2-7; D possibly corresponds to TRBD2 (5 bases). Trimming cost V 1 base and J 2 bases, with 21 bases left between them. Looked up from germline, CDR1 is GTSNPN and CDR2 is SVGIG (reference sequence). The CDR3 spans 17 residues. CDR3 loop: CAWSGGSVLNGPYEQYF. CDR3 bases: TGTGCCTGGAGTGGAGGTAGCGTGTTAAATGGCCCCTACGAGCAGTACTTC.

There are many counts of this clone. The chain employs TRBV4-1 and TRBJ2-2; the match to TRBD2 covers 7 bases. Germline-derived CDR1 and CDR2 are MGHRA and YSYEKL. The CDR3 sequence is 18 residues long. After removal of 3 bases from V and 0 bases from J, the junction contained 10 bases not matched to a gene. The CDR3 loop is CASSQRPWGGPNTGELFF. CDR3 coding DNA: TGCGCCAGCAGCCAGAGGCCTTGGGGGGGACCGAACACCGGGGAGCTGTTTTTT.

In this sample, this clone turned up once. This chain links TRBV11-2 with TRBJ1-1; 10 positions agree with TRBD1. CDR1 is SGHAT, CDR2 FQNNGV, per germline. The V and J ends lost 1 base and 4 bases, in that order; junction bases with no gene match: 3. CDR3 length equals 15 residues. DNA for the CDR3: TGTGCCAGCAGCTTAGCGAGGACAGGGGGCACTGAAGCTTTCTTT. Its protein product is CASSLARTGGTEAFF.

This clone was found a few times. The chain combines TRBV9 with TRBJ2-4; 7 bases align to TRBD2. V was pared by 0 bases and J by 1 base, with 4 bases of the junction left unmatched. Looked up from germline, CDR1 is SGDLS and CDR2 is YYNGEE. The CDR3 loop spans 16 amino acids. Here the CDR3 DNA reads TGTGCCAGCAGCGTAGGGTCAGCGGGGGCCAAAAACATTCAGTACTTC. Amino acid sequence: CASSVGSAGAKNIQYF.

J is TRBJ1-2 and V is TRBV4-3, with TRBD1 identical over 9 bases. The CDR3 has 14 amino acids. Germline lookup yields CDR1 LGHNA and CDR2 YSLEER. The ends lost 3 bases at V and 4 bases at J; junction bases unmatched: 3. CDR3 coding DNA: TGCGCCAGCAGCCAGGCGACAGGGGGCTATGGCTACACCTTC. It codes for CASSQATGGYGYTF.

This CDR3 reads CASSLWTEDTQYF. The CDR3 region has the DNA TGTGCCAGCAGCTTGTGGACAGAAGATACGCAGTATTTT. This chain links TRBV7-8 with TRBJ2-3; D is perhaps TRBD1 (6 bases). The CDR3 totals 13 residues. CDR1 SGHVS and CDR2 FQNEAQ come from the germline V gene. V lost 3 bases to trimming and J lost 5 bases, with 9 bases between them.

This chain joins TRBV29-1 and TRBJ1-2, with TRBD1 matching 7 bases. From germline, CDR1 is SQVTM and CDR2 ANQGSEA. V lost 4 bases to trimming and J lost 8 bases; unmatched junction nucleotides: 13. This CDR3 contains 14 residues. CDR3 in DNA: TGCAGCGTTGGATACCCAATCGGGACAGTCGGCTACACCTTC. It translates to CSVGYPIGTVGYTF.

This clone was counted a few times. The rearrangement joins TRBV19 to TRBJ1-1; no clear D. There are 15 residues in the CDR3. Trimming removed 3 bases from V and 0 bases from J, with 11 bases in between. In germline, CDR1 is LNHDA, CDR2 SQIVND (reference sequence). The CDR3 sequence is CASSIGQKMNTEAFF. CDR3 nucleotides: TGTGCCAGTAGTATTGGTCAGAAGATGAACACTGAAGCTTTCTTT.

The rearrangement joins TRBV11-3 to TRBJ2-7, with a weak D call TRBD1 (6 bases). Germline CDR1 reads SGHNT; CDR2 reads YENEEA. Deletions cut 5 bases from V and 3 bases from J, with 11 bases between. The CDR3 contains 13 residues. In DNA form, the CDR3 reads TGTGCCAGCAGCCCACAGGGTATCTACGAGCAGTACTTC. Its protein is CASSPQGIYEQYF.

The chain links TRBV7-9 to TRBJ2-1; no firm D call. The germline V and J ends were trimmed by 3 bases and 7 bases, with 19 bases remaining between them. This CDR3 comprises 16 residues. Germline V gives CDR1 SEHNR, CDR2 FQNEAQ (reference sequence). CDR3 protein: CASSFQLGFLGNEQFF. DNA for the CDR3: TGTGCCAGCAGCTTTCAGTTAGGGTTCTTGGGGAATGAGCAGTTCTTC.

This clone was found a few times. V usage is TRBV7-2 and J usage is TRBJ1-1; no clear D gene. This CDR3 spans 15 amino acids. V was pared by 5 bases and J by 5 bases, with 18 bases between. The germline V gene has CDR1 SGHTA and CDR2 FQGNSA. CDR3 DNA sequence: TGTGCCAGCAGCCCTACCCAGGACCTGGGGACTGAAGCTTTCTTT. This codes for CASSPTQDLGTEAFF.

This clone was counted only a few times. One base separates it from a far larger clone, so it is likely a read error. The rearrangement uses TRBV6-1 and TRBJ1-2, with D possibly TRBD1 on 6 matching bases. Germline assignment: CDR1 MNHNS and CDR2 SASEGT. The CDR3 has 15 residues. V was pared by 3 bases and J by 4 bases, with 15 bases between. CDR3 DNA: TGTGCCAGCAGTGATCCCCAGGACAGCTTCTATGGCTACACCTTC. Translating it yields CASSDPQDSFYGYTF.

The chain uses TRBV27 and TRBJ1-1; 8 bases are a match to TRBD1. V trimming: 3 bases; J trimming: 4 bases; junction bases outside the gene matches: 1. Germline V CDR1 and CDR2: MNHEY, SMNVEV (reference sequence). The CDR3 length is 13 residues. The CDR3 DNA reads TGTGCCAGCAGTTTCACAGGGGGCACTGAAGCTTTCTTT. Protein product: CASSFTGGTEAFF.

This clone is labeled medium-sized (0.01 to 0.1%). The chain has TRBV7-9 and TRBJ2-1; the D gene is possibly TRBD2 (6 bases). The CDR3 is made up of 16 amino acids. Germline CDR1 SEHNR, CDR2 FQNEAQ (reference sequence). V lost 5 bases, J lost 0 bases, and 14 bases lay in between. CDR3 loop: CASSPRLVRSYNEQFF. The CDR3 coding sequence is TGTGCCAGCAGCCCGCGACTAGTTCGCTCCTACAATGAGCAGTTCTTC.

This chain connects TRBV2 to TRBJ2-1; no clear D gene. Germline lookup yields CDR1 SNHLY and CDR2 FYNNEI. The CDR3 runs to 11 residues. V was clipped by 7 bases and J by 6 bases, with 7 bases between them. The DNA of the CDR3 is TGTGCCAGCACGGTTTTCAATGAGCAGTTCTTC. Amino acids: CASTVFNEQFF.

In the case of this clone: A much larger clone differs from this one at a single base, so this may be a read error. This sample includes further DNA sequences coding for the same CDR3. This rearrangement joins TRBV7-6 to TRBJ2-7; 8 nucleotides match TRBD1. The trim removed 2 bases at V and 1 base at J, leaving 7 bases unmatched. The germline gives CDR1 SGHVS, CDR2 FNYEAQ. The CDR3 runs 16 residues. The CDR3 coding sequence is TGTGCCAGCAGCTTACAGGCCCGGACAGGGTCCTACGAGCAGTACTTC. Residues: CASSLQARTGSYEQYF.

The chain has TRBV4-3 and TRBJ1-1; TRBD1 might be the D (5 bases). The V gene's germline CDR1 is LGHNA and CDR2 YSLEER. V lost 4 bases and J 0 bases, leaving 15 bases between the germline ends. This CDR3 has 16 amino acids. The CDR3 bases are TGCGCCAGCAGCCCGGGGACCCGTGGATTGAACACTGAAGCTTTCTTT. It codes for CASSPGTRGLNTEAFF.

Comment on this clone: The same CDR3 can be traced to other DNA sequences in this sample. The chain carries TRBV30 and TRBJ2-1; tentative D call: TRBD2 (7 bases). V lost 5 bases and J 6 bases, leaving 17 bases between the germline ends. From germline, CDR1 is GTSNPN and CDR2 SVGIG (reference sequence). CDR3 length equals 14 residues. The CDR3: CAWRAGGRGNEQFF. The CDR3 nucleotides read TGTGCCTGGCGGGCCGGGGGGCGGGGCAATGAGCAGTTCTTC.

By share of the sample, this clone is medium-sized. The V gene is TRBV6-5, the J gene TRBJ1-2, with D maybe TRBD1 (5 bases). Trimming cost V 0 bases and J 5 bases, with 7 bases left between them. The CDR3 runs 13 residues. Germline V gives CDR1 MNHEY, CDR2 SVGAGI. As DNA, the CDR3 is TGTGCCAGCAGTTACTCGGCAGGGTATGGCTACACCTTC. Translation: CASSYSAGYGYTF.

This clone was observed a single time. The CDR3 spells CASSGGQGAQPQHF. CDR3 coding DNA: TGTGCCAGCAGTGGCGGACAGGGGGCTCAGCCCCAGCATTTT. V and J are TRBV6-9 and TRBJ1-5, with 11 bases identical to TRBD1. This CDR3 has 14 residues. V dropped 5 bases and J dropped 6; count of bases not matched to a gene: 3. The germline V gene has CDR1 MNHGY and CDR2 SVAAGI.

The rearrangement uses TRBV27 and TRBJ2-2, with 8 bases identical to TRBD2. The germline V gene encodes CDR1 MNHEY and CDR2 SMNVEV (reference sequence). The CDR3 runs to 16 residues. Trimming removed 0 bases from V and 4 bases from J; junction bases left unmatched: 4. For the CDR3, the DNA is TGTGCCAGCAGTTTATCACCGGGGGGGGGCACCGGGGAGCTGTTTTTT. Residues: CASSLSPGGGTGELFF.

This clone was detected only a few times. The V and J genes are TRBV7-6 and TRBJ2-5; TRBD1 might be the D (6 bases). V lost 1 base to trimming and J lost 1 base, with 7 bases between them. From germline, CDR1 is SGHVS and CDR2 FNYEAQ. This CDR3 spans 14 amino acids. CDR3 coding DNA: TGTGCCAGCAGCTTAGGAGGGGGCCAAGAGACCCAGTACTTC. Its translation is CASSLGGGQETQYF.

The gene calls are TRBV5-1 and TRBJ2-1; TRBD2 is a possible D gene (6 bases). The V gene's germline CDR1 is SGHRS and CDR2 YFSETQ. Trimming left V 1 base short and J 4 bases short, with 9 bases between. The CDR3 extends over 14 amino acids. The CDR3 region has the DNA TGCGCCAGCAGCTTGCGGACTACTTACAATGAGCAGTTCTTC. Translation gives CASSLRTTYNEQFF.

The CDR3 loop reads CASSLGTSAYNEQFF. CDR3 nucleotides: TGTGCCAGCAGTTTAGGGACTAGCGCCTACAATGAGCAGTTCTTC. The V call is TRBV27, the J call TRBJ2-1; 10 nucleotides agree with TRBD2. The germline gives CDR1 MNHEY, CDR2 SMNVEV (reference sequence). CDR3 size: 15 residues. Trimming at V came to 2 bases and at J to 2 bases, leaving 0 bases not matched to a gene.

This clone occurred a few times. Just one base apart from a much larger clone, this may be a read error. The sample holds other DNA sequences that translate to the same CDR3. The chain couples TRBV12-5 to TRBJ2-3; the D is unclear. The germline CDR1 and CDR2 sequences are LGHNT and FRNRAP. The CDR3 contains 13 residues. The DNA for the CDR3 is TGTGCTAGTGGCTTGGGCCTCACTGATACGCAGTATTTT. As protein: CASGLGLTDTQYF.

This clone was picked up a small number of times. The chain carries TRBV4-1 and TRBJ2-1; 8 bases are shared with TRBD2. Germline loops: CDR1 MGHRA, CDR2 YSYEKL. CDR3 length: 15 amino acids. J gave up 10 bases and V 0 bases, and 8 bases lay outside the gene matches. This chain's CDR3 is CASSQDFTSGTEQFF. The CDR3 DNA reads TGCGCCAGCAGCCAAGATTTCACTAGCGGAACGGAGCAGTTCTTC.

This sequence joins TRBV2 and TRBJ2-3; 9 bases are shared with TRBD2. The germline V gene has CDR1 SNHLY and CDR2 FYNNEI. V shed 6 bases, J shed 6 bases, and the junction held 4 bases outside the gene matches. The CDR3 sequence is 13 residues long. The CDR3 coding sequence is TGTGCCAGCAGGGCGGGGGGGCCGGATACGCAGTATTTT. Translating gives CASRAGGPDTQYF.